This T cell receptor (beta chain) was captured by sequencing in a study of molecular identifiers for immune sequencing clone quantification. This clonotype occurred many times. J gave up 8 bases and V 4 bases, and 8 bases lay outside the gene matches. The CDR3 is 13 residues long. Germline CDR1 SQVTM, CDR2 ANQGSEA. TCRdb ran MiXCR on the PCR reads and lists one entry per CDR3 protein. The sample consists of around 470,000 distinct CDR3 sequences, roughly 26% of them appearing once. The specimen sequenced was naive CD8+ T cells from blood, with Jurkat cell RNA spiked in. Subset denoted: FACS-sorted CD8+CD4-CCR7+CD45RA+ naive T cells. The V call is TRBV29-1, the J call TRBJ2-1; the match to TRBD2 covers 7 bases. This clonotype was obtained from a human donor in good health. Some libraries in this study had Jurkat cell RNA spiked in. CDR3 DNA: TGCAGCGTTGTCATGCGGGAGAGCCATGAGCAGTTCTTC. Translated, it gives CSVVMRESHEQFF.